The clone carrying this TCR beta chain was observed a handful of times. The antigen remains undetermined. The CDR3 has 14 residues. Per the germline V gene, CDR1 is MNHEY and CDR2 is SMNVEV (reference sequence). Trimming removed 4 bases from V and 5 bases from J; junction bases left unmatched: 4. This entry belongs to a study of OX40 agonist ivuxolimab in advanced cancers. Study at large: Every 2 weeks, patients got intravenous ivuxolimab at one of six dose levels (0.01-10 mg/kg). Hepatocellular carcinoma, melanoma, renal cell or head and neck cancer occurred in dose-escalation patients. General study points: Also showing low normalized T-cell clonal expansion were some of the nonresponders.

The method was immunoSEQ multiplex PCR; TCRdb's version includes in-frame clones alone and lacks a portion of them. The data hold 20,000 to 25,000 clones, with 80% to 95% observed a single time. The sequencing here drew on CD4+ or CD8+ T cells sorted from blood, taken in a trial of the OX40 agonist ivuxolimab. This sequence was found in an adult with an advanced solid tumor such as melanoma, head and neck, liver or kidney cancer. The V gene is TRBV27, the J gene TRBJ1-4; 7 bases agree with TRBD1. The CDR3: CASSSQGTNEKLFF. CDR3 nucleotides: TGTGCCAGCAGTTCACAGGGGACAAATGAAAAACTGTTTTTT. The full variable domain, in which reference TRBV27 and TRBJ1-4 provide the parts outside the CDR3, is EAQVTQNPRYLITVTGKKLTVTCSQNMNHEYMSWYRQDPGLGLRQIYYSMNVEVTDKGDVPEGYKVSRKEKRNFPLILESPSPNQTSLYFCASSSQGTNEKLFFGSGTQLSVL.